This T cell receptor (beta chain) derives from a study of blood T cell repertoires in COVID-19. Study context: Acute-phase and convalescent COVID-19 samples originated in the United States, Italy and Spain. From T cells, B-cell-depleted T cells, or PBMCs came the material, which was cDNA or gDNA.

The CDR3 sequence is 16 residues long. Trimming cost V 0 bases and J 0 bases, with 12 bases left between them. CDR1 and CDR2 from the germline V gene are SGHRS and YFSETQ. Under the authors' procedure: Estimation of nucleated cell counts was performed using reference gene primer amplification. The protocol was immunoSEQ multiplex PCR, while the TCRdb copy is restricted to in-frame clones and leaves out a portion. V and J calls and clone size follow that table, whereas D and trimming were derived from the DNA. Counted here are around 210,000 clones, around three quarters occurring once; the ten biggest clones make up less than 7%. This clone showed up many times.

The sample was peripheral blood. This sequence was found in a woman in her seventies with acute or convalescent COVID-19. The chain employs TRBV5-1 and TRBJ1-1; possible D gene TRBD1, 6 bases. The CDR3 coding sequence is TGCGCCAGCAGCTTGGCCCCGACAGGAGTGAACACTGAAGCTTTCTTT. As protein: CASSLAPTGVNTEAFF.